The entry below gives a single T cell receptor beta chain sequence along with its context. The data stem from a study of blood T cell repertoires in COVID-19. The ends were cut back, 4 bases at V and 5 bases at J, with 18 bases in the middle. The CDR3 runs 15 residues. Per the germline V gene, CDR1 is SGDLS and CDR2 is YYNGEE. Per the original methods: Nucleated cell counts were estimated from reference gene primer amplification. Using immunoSEQ multiplex PCR, the repertoire was profiled, and TCRdb retains in-frame clones only, with some absent. V, J and clone size reflect that table, while D and trimming were determined from the DNA. This sample has fewer than 200,000 clones, with approximately 90% found just once.

This clonotype originated in a woman under 30 who had recovered from COVID-19. The chain has TRBV9 and TRBJ2-5; TRBD2 is a possible D gene (6 bases). Material for sequencing was peripheral blood. The CDR3 spells CASSLDGGRVETQYF. Written as DNA, the CDR3 is TGTGCCAGCAGCCTTGACGGGGGACGTGTGGAGACCCAGTACTTC.